This T cell receptor (beta chain) is from a study of glioma-infiltrating T cells after dendritic cell vaccination. Documented time point: after dendritic cell vaccination, including at tumor progression/relapse. PBMC sampling occurred before vaccination, two weeks after the third dose, and at progression. V was clipped by 2 bases and J by 4 bases, with 19 bases between them. The CDR3 totals 17 residues. Germline values: CDR1 LGHNA, CDR2 YNFKEQ. The table came from immunoSEQ multiplex PCR; TCRdb's copy has only in-frame clones and leaves some out. The sample lists tens of thousands of clones; roughly 85% were seen once.

The chain is built from TRBV4-2 and TRBJ2-3; the D gene is possibly TRBD2 (5 bases). The source material was blood, sampled after dendritic cell vaccination. The receptor comes from a human donor with glioblastoma. CDR3: CASSQSGLVVRADTQYF. The CDR3 region has the DNA TGTGCCAGCAGCCAATCTGGACTCGTAGTTCGGGCAGATACGCAGTATTTT.